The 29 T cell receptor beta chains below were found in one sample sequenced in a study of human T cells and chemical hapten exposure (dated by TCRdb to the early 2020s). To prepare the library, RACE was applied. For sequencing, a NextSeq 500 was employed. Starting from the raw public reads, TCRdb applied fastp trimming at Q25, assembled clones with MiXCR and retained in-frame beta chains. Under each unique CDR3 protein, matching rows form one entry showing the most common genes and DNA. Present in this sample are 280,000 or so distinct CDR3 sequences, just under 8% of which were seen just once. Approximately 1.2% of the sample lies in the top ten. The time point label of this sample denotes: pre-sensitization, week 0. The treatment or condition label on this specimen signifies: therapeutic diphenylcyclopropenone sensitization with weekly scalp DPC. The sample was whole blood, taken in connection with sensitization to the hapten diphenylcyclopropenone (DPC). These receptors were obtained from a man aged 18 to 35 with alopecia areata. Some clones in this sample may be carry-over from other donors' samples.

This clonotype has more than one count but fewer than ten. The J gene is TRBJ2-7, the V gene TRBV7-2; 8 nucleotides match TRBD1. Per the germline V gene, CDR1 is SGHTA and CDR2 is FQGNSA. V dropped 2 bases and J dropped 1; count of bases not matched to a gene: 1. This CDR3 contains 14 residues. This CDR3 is CASSLQGASYEQYV. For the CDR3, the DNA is TGTGCCAGCAGCTTACAGGGGGCTTCCTACGAGCAGTACGTC.

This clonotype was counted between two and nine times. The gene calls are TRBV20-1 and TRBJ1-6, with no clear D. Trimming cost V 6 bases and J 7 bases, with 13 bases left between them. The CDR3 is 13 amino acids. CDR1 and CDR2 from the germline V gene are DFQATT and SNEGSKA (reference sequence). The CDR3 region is CSAGPYPNSPLHF. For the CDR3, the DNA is TGCAGTGCCGGGCCATACCCCAATTCACCCCTCCACTTT.

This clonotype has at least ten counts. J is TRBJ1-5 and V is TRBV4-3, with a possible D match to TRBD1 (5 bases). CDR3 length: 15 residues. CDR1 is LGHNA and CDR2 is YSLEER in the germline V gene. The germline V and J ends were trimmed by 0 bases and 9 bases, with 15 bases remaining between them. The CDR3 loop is CASSQDKAGKWPQHF. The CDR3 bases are TGCGCCAGCAGCCAAGATAAAGCAGGGAAATGGCCCCAGCATTTT.

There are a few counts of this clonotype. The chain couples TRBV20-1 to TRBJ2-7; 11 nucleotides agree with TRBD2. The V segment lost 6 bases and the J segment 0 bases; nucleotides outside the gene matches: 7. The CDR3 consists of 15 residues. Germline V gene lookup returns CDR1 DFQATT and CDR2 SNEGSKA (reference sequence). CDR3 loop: CSAVISGGASYEQYF. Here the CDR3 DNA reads TGCAGTGCGGTTATTAGCGGGGGGGCCTCCTACGAGCAGTACTTC.

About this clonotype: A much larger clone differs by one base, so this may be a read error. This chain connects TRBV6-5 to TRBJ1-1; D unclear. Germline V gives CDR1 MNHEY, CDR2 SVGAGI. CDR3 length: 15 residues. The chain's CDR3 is CASSPNPLPNAEAFF. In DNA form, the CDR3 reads TGTGCCAGCAGTCCAAACCCCCTCCCGAACGCTGAAGCTTTCTTT.

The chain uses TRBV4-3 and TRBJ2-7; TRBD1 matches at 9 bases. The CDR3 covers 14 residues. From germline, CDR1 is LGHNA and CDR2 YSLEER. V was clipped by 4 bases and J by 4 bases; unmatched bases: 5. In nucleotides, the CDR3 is TGCGCCAGCAGCCCGGGGGGACAGGGTTACGAGCAGTACTTC. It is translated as CASSPGGQGYEQYF.

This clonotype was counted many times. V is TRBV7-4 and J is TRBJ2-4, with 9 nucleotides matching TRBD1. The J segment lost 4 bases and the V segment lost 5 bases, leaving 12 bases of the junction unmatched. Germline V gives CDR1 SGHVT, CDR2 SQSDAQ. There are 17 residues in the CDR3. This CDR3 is CASSPNQGQGLKNIQYF. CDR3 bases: TGTGCCAGCAGCCCCAACCAGGGACAGGGATTGAAAAACATTCAGTACTTC.

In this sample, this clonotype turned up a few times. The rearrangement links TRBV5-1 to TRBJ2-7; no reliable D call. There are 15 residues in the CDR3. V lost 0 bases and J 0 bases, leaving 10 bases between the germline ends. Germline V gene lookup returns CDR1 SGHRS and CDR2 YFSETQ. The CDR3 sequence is CASSLAAGPSYEQYV. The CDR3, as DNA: TGCGCCAGCAGCTTGGCGGCCGGACCCTCCTACGAGCAGTACGTC.

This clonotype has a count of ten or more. The CDR3 protein is CASSSGVAGELFF. The CDR3 nucleotides are TGTGCCAGCAGTTCAGGGGTGGCCGGGGAGCTGTTTTTT. The chain has TRBV12-3 or TRBV12-4 and TRBJ2-2; D may be TRBD1 (6 bases). The CDR3 is made up of 13 amino acids. Trimming took off 4 bases at V and 6 bases at J, with 9 bases between the two ends.

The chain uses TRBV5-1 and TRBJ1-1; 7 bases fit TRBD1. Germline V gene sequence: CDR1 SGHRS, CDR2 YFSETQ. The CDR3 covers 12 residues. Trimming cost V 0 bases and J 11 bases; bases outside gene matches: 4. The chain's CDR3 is CASSLAGQPAFF. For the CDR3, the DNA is TGCGCCAGCAGCTTGGCGGGACAGCCGGCTTTCTTT. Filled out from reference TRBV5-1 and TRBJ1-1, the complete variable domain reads KAGVTQTPRYLIKTRGQQVTLSCSPISGHRSVSWYQQTPGQGLQFLFEYFSETQRNKGNFPGRFSGRQFSNSRSEMNVSTLELGDSALYLCASSLAGQPAFFGQGTRLTVV.

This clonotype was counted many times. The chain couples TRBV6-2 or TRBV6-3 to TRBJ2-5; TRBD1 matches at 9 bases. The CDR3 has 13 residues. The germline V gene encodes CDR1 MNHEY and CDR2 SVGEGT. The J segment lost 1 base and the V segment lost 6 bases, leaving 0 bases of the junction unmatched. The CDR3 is CASRDRGQETQYF. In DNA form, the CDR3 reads TGTGCCAGCAGGGACAGGGGCCAAGAGACCCAGTACTTC.

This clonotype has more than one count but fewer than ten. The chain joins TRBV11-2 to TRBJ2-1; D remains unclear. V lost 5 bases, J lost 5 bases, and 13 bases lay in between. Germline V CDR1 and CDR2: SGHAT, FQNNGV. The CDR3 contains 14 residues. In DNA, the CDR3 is TGTGCCAGCAGCCCCCCGGGCCACAACAATGAGCAGTTCTTC. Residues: CASSPPGHNNEQFF. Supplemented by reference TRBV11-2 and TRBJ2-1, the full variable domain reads EAGVAQSPRYKIIEKRQSVAFWCNPISGHATLYWYQQILGQGPKLLIQFQNNGVVDDSQLPKDRFSAERLKGVDSTLKIQPAKLEDSAVYLCASSPPGHNNEQFFGPGTRLTVL.

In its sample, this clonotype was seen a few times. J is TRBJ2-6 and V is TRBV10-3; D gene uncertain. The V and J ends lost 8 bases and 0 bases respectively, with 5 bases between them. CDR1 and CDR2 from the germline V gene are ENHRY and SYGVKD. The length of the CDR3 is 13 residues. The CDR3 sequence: CAIWASGANVLTF. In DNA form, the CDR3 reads TGTGCCATCTGGGCCTCTGGGGCCAACGTCCTGACTTTC.

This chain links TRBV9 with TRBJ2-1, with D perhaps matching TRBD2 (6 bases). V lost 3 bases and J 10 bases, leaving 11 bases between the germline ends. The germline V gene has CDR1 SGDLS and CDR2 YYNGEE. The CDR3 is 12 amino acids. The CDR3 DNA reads TGTGCCAGCAGCGAGAGGACTAAAGAGCAGTTCTTC. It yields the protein CASSERTKEQFF.

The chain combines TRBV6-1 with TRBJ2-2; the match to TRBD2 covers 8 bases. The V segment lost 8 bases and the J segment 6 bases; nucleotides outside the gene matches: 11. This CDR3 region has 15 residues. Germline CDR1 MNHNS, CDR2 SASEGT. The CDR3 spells CASELPGGGAGELFF. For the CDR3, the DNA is TGTGCCAGCGAGTTGCCCGGGGGGGGCGCCGGGGAGCTGTTTTTT.

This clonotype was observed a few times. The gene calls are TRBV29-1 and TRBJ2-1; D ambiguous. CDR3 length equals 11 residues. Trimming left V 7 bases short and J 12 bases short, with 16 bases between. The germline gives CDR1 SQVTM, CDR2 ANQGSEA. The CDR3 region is CSALFGLRQFF. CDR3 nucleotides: TGCAGCGCACTGTTCGGGCTAAGGCAGTTCTTC.

The DNA for the CDR3 is TGCGCCAGCAGCCAAGTCCTGCGGAGCCAATTGGAGAGCACAGATACGCAGTATTTT. It codes for CASSQVLRSQLESTDTQYF. The J gene is TRBJ2-3, the V gene TRBV4-1; no firm D call. V gave up 1 base and J gave up 0 bases, with 20 bases separating them. Germline V lookup: CDR1 MGHRA, CDR2 YSYEKL. This CDR3 has 19 residues.

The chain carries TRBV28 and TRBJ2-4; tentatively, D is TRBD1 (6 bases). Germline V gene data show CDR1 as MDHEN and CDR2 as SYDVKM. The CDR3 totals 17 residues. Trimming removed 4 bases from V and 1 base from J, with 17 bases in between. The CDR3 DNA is TGTGCCAGCAGTTCACCAGGGACACTAAGGGCCAAAAACATTCAGTACTTC. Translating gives CASSSPGTLRAKNIQYF.

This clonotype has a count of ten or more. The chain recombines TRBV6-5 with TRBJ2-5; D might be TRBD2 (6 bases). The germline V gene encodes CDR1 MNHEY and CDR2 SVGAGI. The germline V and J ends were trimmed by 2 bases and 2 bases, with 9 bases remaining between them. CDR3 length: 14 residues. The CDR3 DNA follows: TGTGCCAGCAGTTACGGGGGGAGACAAGAGACCCAGTACTTC. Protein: CASSYGGRQETQYF.

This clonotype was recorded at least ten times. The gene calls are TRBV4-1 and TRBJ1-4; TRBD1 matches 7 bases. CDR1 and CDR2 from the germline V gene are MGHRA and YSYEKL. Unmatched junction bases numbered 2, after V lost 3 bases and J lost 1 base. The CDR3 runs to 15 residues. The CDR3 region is CASSHRTGTNEKLFF. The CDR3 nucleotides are TGCGCCAGCAGCCACAGGACAGGAACTAATGAAAAACTGTTTTTT.

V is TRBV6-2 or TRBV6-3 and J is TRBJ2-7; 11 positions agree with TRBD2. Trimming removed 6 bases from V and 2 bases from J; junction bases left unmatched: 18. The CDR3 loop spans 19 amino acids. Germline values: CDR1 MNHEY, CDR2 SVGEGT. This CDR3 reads CASSRFLAGGPRWAYEQYF. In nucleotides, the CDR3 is TGTGCCAGCAGCAGATTTCTAGCGGGGGGCCCCAGGTGGGCCTACGAGCAGTACTTC.

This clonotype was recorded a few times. This CDR3 reads CSVEDGRDQETQYF. The CDR3 bases are TGCAGCGTTGAAGACGGACGGGATCAAGAGACCCAGTACTTC. This chain connects TRBV29-1 to TRBJ2-5; tentative D call: TRBD2 (5 bases). CDR3 length: 14 residues. The germline gives CDR1 SQVTM, CDR2 ANQGSEA. V shed 0 bases and J shed 2 bases, with 10 bases lying between them.

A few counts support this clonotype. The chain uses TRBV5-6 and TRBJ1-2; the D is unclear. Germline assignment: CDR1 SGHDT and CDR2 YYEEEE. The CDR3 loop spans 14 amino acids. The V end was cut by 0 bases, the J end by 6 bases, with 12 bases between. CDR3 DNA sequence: TGTGCCAGCAGCTTGGACACGGCAGCCCATGGCTACACCTTC. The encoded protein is CASSLDTAAHGYTF.

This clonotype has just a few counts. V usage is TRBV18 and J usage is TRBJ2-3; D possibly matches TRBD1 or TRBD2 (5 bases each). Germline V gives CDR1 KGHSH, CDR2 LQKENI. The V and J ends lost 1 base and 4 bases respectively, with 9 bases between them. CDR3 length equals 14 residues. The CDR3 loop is CASSPLGGADTQYF. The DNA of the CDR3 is TGTGCCAGCTCACCACTTGGGGGTGCAGATACGCAGTATTTT.

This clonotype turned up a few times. Written as DNA, the CDR3 is TGTGCCAGCAGCTTAGCGCTGGGGAGGGTGAGGTTCACCGGGGAGCTGTTTTTT. This gives the protein CASSLALGRVRFTGELFF. V gene TRBV7-2 combines with J gene TRBJ2-2; the match to TRBD2 covers 7 bases. Germline values: CDR1 SGHTA, CDR2 FQGNSA. The CDR3 is made up of 18 amino acids. The V and J ends lost 0 bases and 4 bases, in that order; junction bases with no gene match: 11.

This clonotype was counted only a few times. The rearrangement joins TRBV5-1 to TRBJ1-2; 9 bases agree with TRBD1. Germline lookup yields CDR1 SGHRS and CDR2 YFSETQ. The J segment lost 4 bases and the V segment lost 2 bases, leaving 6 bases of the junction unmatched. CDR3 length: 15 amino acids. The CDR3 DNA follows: TGCGCCAGCAGCTTAGCCGGGACAGGGTCCTATGGCTACACCTTC. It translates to CASSLAGTGSYGYTF. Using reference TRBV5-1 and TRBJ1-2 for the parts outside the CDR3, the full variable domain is KAGVTQTPRYLIKTRGQQVTLSCSPISGHRSVSWYQQTPGQGLQFLFEYFSETQRNKGNFPGRFSGRQFSNSRSEMNVSTLELGDSALYLCASSLAGTGSYGYTFGSGTRLTVV.

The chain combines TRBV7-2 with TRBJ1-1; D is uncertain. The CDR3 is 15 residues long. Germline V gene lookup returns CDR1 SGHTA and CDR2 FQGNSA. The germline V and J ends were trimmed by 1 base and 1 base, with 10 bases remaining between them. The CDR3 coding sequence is TGTGCCAGCAGCTTAGTACGACTGCCGAACACTGAAGCTTTCTTT. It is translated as CASSLVRLPNTEAFF.

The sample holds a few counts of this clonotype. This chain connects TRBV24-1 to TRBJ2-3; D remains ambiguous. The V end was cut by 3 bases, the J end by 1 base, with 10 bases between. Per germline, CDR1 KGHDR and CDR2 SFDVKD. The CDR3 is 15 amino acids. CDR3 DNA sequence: TGTGCCACCAGTGATCGGCCCAACGGCACAGATACGCAGTATTTT. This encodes CATSDRPNGTDTQYF.

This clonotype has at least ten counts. Written as DNA, the CDR3 is TGTGCCATCAGGGGAGGCACAGATACGCAGTATTTT. Protein product: CAIRGGTDTQYF. This chain links TRBV10-3 with TRBJ2-3, with D possibly being TRBD2 (5 bases). Germline CDR1 and CDR2: ENHRY and SYGVKD. The CDR3 length is 12 residues. Trimming took 6 bases from V and 1 from J, leaving 5 bases between them.